The source of this TCR beta chain is a study of T cells in localized non-small cell lung cancer. Findings and caveats of the study: A median roughly 57 of the top 100 tumor clones appeared in adjacent lung. Longer survival (overall) was linked to higher T cell density in blood.

This clone is medium-sized (0.01 to 0.1%) by share. Its antigen is unknown. Sequenced by immunoSEQ multiplex PCR; TCRdb stores in-frame clones only, minus some. The repertoire holds some 2,000 clones, with around 34% as singletons. CDR1 is SGHNT, CDR2 YENEEA, per germline. This CDR3 has 14 residues. V gave up 4 bases and J gave up 2 bases, with 12 bases separating them. V usage is TRBV11-3 and J usage is TRBJ2-7; tentatively, D is TRBD2 (6 bases). The starting material was lung tumor tissue, obtained before any cancer treatment. The receptor was isolated from a male donor older than 55 with stage II lung adenocarcinoma. The CDR3 reads CASSSFLAPYEQYF. DNA of the CDR3: TGTGCCAGCAGCTCCTTTCTAGCGCCCTACGAGCAGTACTTC.